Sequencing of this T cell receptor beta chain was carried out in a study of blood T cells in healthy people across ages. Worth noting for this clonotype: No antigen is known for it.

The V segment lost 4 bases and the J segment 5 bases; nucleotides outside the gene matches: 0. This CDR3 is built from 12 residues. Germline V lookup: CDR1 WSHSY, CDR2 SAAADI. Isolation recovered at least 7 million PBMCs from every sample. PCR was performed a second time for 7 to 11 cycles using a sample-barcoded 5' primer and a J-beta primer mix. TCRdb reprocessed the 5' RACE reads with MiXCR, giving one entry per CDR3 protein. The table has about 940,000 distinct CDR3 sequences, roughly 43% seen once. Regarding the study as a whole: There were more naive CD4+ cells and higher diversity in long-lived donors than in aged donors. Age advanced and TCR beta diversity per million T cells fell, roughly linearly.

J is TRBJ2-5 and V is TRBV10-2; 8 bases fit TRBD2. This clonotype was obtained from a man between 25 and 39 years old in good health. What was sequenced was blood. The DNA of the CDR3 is TGCGCCAGCAGTGGGACTAGCGAGACCCAGTACTTC. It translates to CASSGTSETQYF.